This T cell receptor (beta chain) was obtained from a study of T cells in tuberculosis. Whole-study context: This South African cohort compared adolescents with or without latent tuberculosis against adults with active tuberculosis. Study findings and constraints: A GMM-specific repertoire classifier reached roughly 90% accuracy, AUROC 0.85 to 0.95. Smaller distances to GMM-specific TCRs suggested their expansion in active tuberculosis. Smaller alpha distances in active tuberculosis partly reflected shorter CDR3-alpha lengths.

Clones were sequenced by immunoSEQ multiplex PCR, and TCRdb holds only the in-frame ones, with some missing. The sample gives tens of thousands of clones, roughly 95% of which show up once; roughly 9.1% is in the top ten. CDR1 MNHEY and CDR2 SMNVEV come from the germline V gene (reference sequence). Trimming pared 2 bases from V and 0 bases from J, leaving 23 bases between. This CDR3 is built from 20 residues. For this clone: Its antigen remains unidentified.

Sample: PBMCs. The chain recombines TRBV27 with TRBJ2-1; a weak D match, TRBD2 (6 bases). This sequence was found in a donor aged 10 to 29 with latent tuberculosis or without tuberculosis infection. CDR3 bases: TGTGCCAGCAGTTTAACGGGGCCGGGAGCAGTTATTAGCTCCTACAATGAGCAGTTCTTC. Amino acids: CASSLTGPGAVISSYNEQFF.